Given below is one T cell receptor (beta chain) in context. Germline CDR1 MNHEY, CDR2 SVGAGI. The CDR3 is 13 residues long. V lost 7 bases to trimming and J lost 3 bases, with 12 bases between them. This specimen comes from a study of blood T cell repertoires in COVID-19. On the study more broadly: Samples came from the United States, Italy and Spain, spanning acute and convalescent COVID-19. Sample material is recorded as cDNA or gDNA derived from T cells, B-cell-depleted T cells, or PBMCs.

In the authors' methods: Reference gene primer amplification gave estimated nucleated cell counts. Assay used: immunoSEQ multiplex PCR; TCRdb lists only in-frame clones, some missing. The DNA gave D and trimming, while V, J and clone size come from that table. The data show about 82,000 clones, around four fifths seen once. This sequence joins TRBV6-5 and TRBJ1-1; possibly TRBD1 for D (6 bases). The sequenced sample was peripheral blood. The clonotype was recovered from a man aged 60-69 years with COVID-19, enrolled during active disease. CDR3 nucleotides: TGTGCCAGCACCCAGGGGCGAGACACTGAAGCTTTCTTT. It translates to CASTQGRDTEAFF.